The present T cell receptor (beta chain) was sequenced within a study of blood T cells in healthy people across ages (dated by TCRdb to between 2014 and 2017). For the study in its entirety: In model experiments, template switching captured about one uniquely barcoded TCR beta cDNA molecule for every two T cells. For two donors (one aged 18 to 29 and one aged 80 or older), the study analyzed two additional independent replicas of 1 million unique cDNA reads from the same blood draw. Using deep sequencing normalized with unique cDNA molecular identifiers, the study measured how TCR beta repertoire diversity changes with age. Donors were grouped into four age groups: young (average approximately 16 years), middle-aged (around 39), aged (about 60) and long-lived (less than 85). Donors of different ages were randomly distributed across sequencing lanes to avoid experimental bias.

Details on this clonotype: Its antigen has not been determined. No base qualities exist here, and no much larger clone lies one base off it.

Summary of the overall study and its limitations: Total diversity estimates from one million sequenced T cells were considered lower bounds and underestimates. As age increased, observed TCR beta diversity per million T cells dropped in a roughly linear way, and a significant reduction was already evident by age roughly 36. Donor CMV infection status was unknown, potentially confounding age-related changes in expanded clonotypes. Since profiling was done on bulk unsorted PBMCs, naive and antigen-experienced compartments could not be conclusively compared. There was a strong correlation between observed TCR beta diversity and the percentage of naive T cells measured by flow cytometry. Compared with the aged group, the long-lived group had more naive CD4+ T cells, fewer expanded clones and increased TCR diversity, a pattern suggesting age selection.

The CDR1 and CDR2 encoded by the germline V gene are SQVTM and ANQGSEA. Inclusive of the bounding cysteine and phenylalanine, the CDR3 is 13 residues long. Of the read, only the CDR3 DNA is kept; its 39 bases are in frame from base 1. The V end loses 1 base and the J end loses 3 bases, and a stretch of 7 bases separates them. Donors were a few dozen systemically healthy Caucasian individuals from Russia aged roughly 6 to 95 years. Each donor gave approximately 9.3 milliliters of peripheral blood, collected into EDTA-treated Vacutainer tubes. PBMCs were isolated by Ficoll-Paque density-gradient centrifugation, with at least 7 million obtained per sample. Trizol reagent was used to extract total RNA from the PBMCs, yielding at least 5 micrograms per sample. The percentages of naive CD45RAhigh/CD27high T cells were determined by flow cytometry on a PBMC aliquot from every donor. Library method: 5' RACE. The instrument was an Illumina HiSeq 2500. A second PCR of roughly 6 to 12 cycles was performed with a sample-barcoded 5' primer and a J-beta primer mix. Each TCR beta cDNA molecule received a unique molecular identifier from a template-switch 5' adaptor carrying 12 random nucleotides. At least 2.5 million CDR3-containing paired-end reads were obtained from each sample. The Mint cDNA synthesis kit, primed by a TRBC-specific oligonucleotide, was used to synthesize first-strand cDNA from all RNA. All cDNA was treated with uracil-DNA glycosylase and then went through a first 18-cycle PCR with the universal primers M1SS and BC2_uni_R. On the study's bioinformatics: For normalization, 1 million high-quality reads were randomly selected from each sample, with every read carrying a distinct molecular identifier. Reads with shared molecular identifiers were discarded instead of being binned into consensus sequences. MiTCR, with a Q25 quality threshold and the strictest error-elimination algorithm, was used for CDR3 identification, clonotype clustering and error correction. Lower-bound total TCR beta diversity was estimated with a nonparametric unseen species model using Euler transformation. Using fastp trimming at Q25 and MiXCR clonotype assembly, TCRdb reanalyzed the public sequencing data and kept in-frame beta chains. Rows with a matching CDR3 protein are joined into one entry that keeps the most common DNA and genes. The V and J calls, along with clone size, are taken from TCRdb and not from the paper's own processing. The sample contains more than 650,000 distinct CDR3 sequences, approximately 21% of them found a single time. Of the sample, roughly 22% is held by the ten largest clones.

The specimen sequenced was blood. The chain was built from TRBV29-1 and TRBJ2-4, with the identity of the D gene unclear. This receptor was taken from an older man in good health. This receptor carries the CDR3 CSVEGDFKNIQYF. The nucleotide sequence is given as TGCAGCGTTGAAGGGGATTTCAAAAACATTCAGTACTTC.